The text below deals with one T cell receptor beta chain. The antigen is not known. The method was immunoSEQ multiplex PCR; TCRdb's version includes in-frame clones alone and lacks a portion of them. The profile shows about 130,000 clones, around 90% of them singletons. Germline V gene lookup returns CDR1 MNHEY and CDR2 SMNVEV (reference sequence). The CDR3 extends over 17 amino acids. V lost 0 bases, J lost 0 bases, and 12 bases lay in between. The sample belongs to a study of T cell responses to AZD1222 COVID-19 vaccine. The study's findings and limits: Spike regions recognized by vaccine-associated CD4 TCRs spanned the protein, led by 160-218 and 743-854. White British people made up most donors, females outnumbered males, and clonal diversity was possibly underestimated.

The source material was peripheral blood, sampled 28 days after the second AZD1222 dose. The sequence was collected from an adult who received the AZD1222 COVID-19 vaccine. The V and J genes are TRBV27 and TRBJ2-1; D possibly matches TRBD1 or TRBD2 (5 bases each). The CDR3 reads CASSLSRGSISYNEQFF. The CDR3 coding sequence is TGTGCCAGCAGTTTATCGAGGGGATCCATCTCCTACAATGAGCAGTTCTTC.